These 25 T cell receptor beta chains were all obtained from the same sample, sequenced in a study of cytomegalovirus exposure and HLA in healthy donors. The PCR was carried out with 60 Vbeta primers and 13 Jbeta primers. Clones were sequenced by immunoSEQ multiplex PCR, and TCRdb holds only the in-frame ones, with some missing. The sample lists approximately 120,000 clones, 76% occurring once. The specimen sequenced was PBMCs. The receptor source for this set is a man aged 45-60 years in good health and CMV-seronegative.

The chain links TRBV28 to TRBJ2-2; TRBD2 is a possible D gene (5 bases). The germline V and J ends were trimmed by 11 bases and 8 bases, with 12 bases remaining between them. CDR3 size: 11 residues. In germline, CDR1 is MDHEN, CDR2 SYDVKM. The CDR3 spells CAAHRGGELFF. CDR3 bases: TGTGCCGCTCACCGGGGAGGGGAGCTGTTTTTT. Full variable domain (missing parts from reference TRBV28 and TRBJ2-2): DVKVTQSSRYLVKRTGEKVFLECVQDMDHENMFWYRQDPGLGLRLIYFSYDVKMKEKGDIPEGYSVSREKKERFSLILESASTNQTSMYLCAAHRGGELFFGEGSRLTVL.

The rearrangement joins TRBV5-8 to TRBJ2-3, with 8 bases matching TRBD2. The CDR3 is made up of 18 amino acids. The germline CDR1 and CDR2 sequences are SGHTS and YDEGEE. V trimming: 4 bases; J trimming: 2 bases; junction bases outside the gene matches: 15. CDR3 in amino acids: CASSLVVDSGTTTDTQYF. DNA for the CDR3: TGTGCCAGCAGCCTGGTAGTGGATAGCGGGACGACCACAGATACGCAGTATTTT.

The chain combines TRBV5-4 with TRBJ2-7; 7 bases map to TRBD1. Trimming took 4 bases from V and 6 from J; bases not matched to a gene: 10. CDR1 SGHNT and CDR2 YYREEE come from the germline V gene (reference sequence). This CDR3 is built from 14 residues. The CDR3 nucleotides read TGTGCCAGCAGCCGGGACAGAAGTCTCGGCGAGCAGTACTTC. Translating gives CASSRDRSLGEQYF.

J is TRBJ1-3 and V is TRBV5-6, with D perhaps matching TRBD1 (6 bases). Germline V gene sequence: CDR1 SGHDT, CDR2 YYEEEE. CDR3 length: 14 residues. V dropped 0 bases and J dropped 7 bases, with 11 bases sitting between them. CDR3 nucleotides: TGTGCCAGCAGCTTGGCACCAGGGGAGAACACCATATATTTT. It yields the protein CASSLAPGENTIYF.

The J gene is TRBJ1-1, the V gene TRBV2; D may be TRBD1 (5 bases). The CDR3 length is 15 residues. V was cut by 0 bases and J by 1 base, with 9 bases left in between. Germline lookup yields CDR1 SNHLY and CDR2 FYNNEI. CDR3 protein: CASSEARGRNTEAFF. The CDR3 bases are TGTGCCAGCAGTGAAGCGCGGGGGAGGAACACTGAAGCTTTCTTT. Based on the CDR3 plus reference TRBV2 and TRBJ1-1, the full variable domain is EPEVTQTPSHQVTQMGQEVILRCVPISNHLYFYWYRQILGQKVEFLVSFYNNEISEKSEIFDDQFSVERPDGSNFTLKIRSTKLEDSAMYFCASSEARGRNTEAFFGQGTRLTVV.

CDR3 residues: CASSRTDSGNTIYF. DNA of the CDR3: TGTGCCAGCAGCCGGACAGATTCTGGAAACACCATATATTTT. The chain links TRBV5-6 to TRBJ1-3; D is possibly TRBD1 (6 bases). V was trimmed by 4 bases and J by 1 base, leaving 9 bases between them. This CDR3 spans 14 amino acids. Germline CDR1 SGHDT, CDR2 YYEEEE.

The V call is TRBV2, the J call TRBJ1-6, with TRBD1 as a possible D gene (5 bases). CDR1 SNHLY and CDR2 FYNNEI come from the germline V gene. The CDR3 covers 15 residues. V dropped 5 bases and J dropped 9 bases, with 17 bases sitting between them. The CDR3 nucleotides are TGTGCCAGCAGTCTAACCCGGGACTTAAGTTCACCCCTCCACTTT. It specifies CASSLTRDLSSPLHF.

This rearrangement joins TRBV7-6 to TRBJ1-1; tentatively, D is TRBD1 (6 bases). The CDR3 is made up of 15 amino acids. Germline CDR1 SGHVS, CDR2 FNYEAQ. Trimming removed 5 bases from V and 1 base from J, with 14 bases in between. CDR3 DNA: TGTGCCAGCAGCGGAACACAGGGTTGGAACACTGAAGCTTTCTTT. Translated, it gives CASSGTQGWNTEAFF.

This chain links TRBV7-9 with TRBJ1-1; maybe TRBD1 (6 bases). Trimming took 2 bases from V and 7 from J, leaving 11 bases between them. Germline V CDR1 and CDR2: SEHNR, FQNEAQ (reference sequence). The CDR3 totals 13 residues. As DNA, the CDR3 is TGTGCCAGCAGCTTAATAGTGGACAGTGAAGCTTTCTTT. As protein: CASSLIVDSEAFF.

The chain joins TRBV7-9 to TRBJ1-1, with D possibly TRBD1 on 6 matching bases. This CDR3 comprises 12 residues. V was trimmed by 5 bases and J by 11 bases, leaving 15 bases between them. The germline CDR1 and CDR2 sequences are SEHNR and FQNEAQ (reference sequence). This CDR3 is CASSLAGGDAFF. The CDR3 coding sequence is TGTGCCAGCAGCCTTGCGGGGGGCGATGCTTTCTTT.

V and J are TRBV7-3 and TRBJ2-2; the match to TRBD2 covers 13 bases. With V trimmed by 5 bases and J by 8 bases, 8 bases remained unmatched. Germline assignment: CDR1 SGHTA and CDR2 FQGTGA. The CDR3 is made up of 16 amino acids. CDR3 residues: CASSPGLAGVLGELFF. The CDR3 DNA reads as TGTGCCAGCAGCCCAGGACTAGCGGGGGTGTTAGGGGAGCTGTTTTTT.

The chain uses TRBV6-6 and TRBJ2-5, with D tentatively TRBD2 (7 bases). Germline CDR1 and CDR2: MNHNY and SVGAGI (reference sequence). This CDR3 has 16 amino acids. V lost 0 bases to trimming and J lost 1 base, with 12 bases between them. The CDR3 sequence: CASSYSAGEGQETQYF. The CDR3 coding sequence is TGTGCCAGCAGTTACTCGGCAGGGGAGGGCCAAGAGACCCAGTACTTC.

The CDR3 sequence: CASSTVAGESTDTQYF. DNA for the CDR3: TGTGCCAGCAGCACTGTAGCGGGGGAGTCCACAGATACGCAGTATTTT. V usage is TRBV9 and J usage is TRBJ2-3, with 9 positions matching TRBD2. From germline, CDR1 is SGDLS and CDR2 YYNGEE. The CDR3 contains 16 residues. The ends lost 4 bases at V and 2 bases at J; junction bases unmatched: 8.

Remarks on this clone: One end of the junction is discordant with germline, which a read error may explain. V and J are TRBV6-1 and TRBJ2-2; unclear D gene. Germline CDR1 and CDR2: MNHNS and SASEGT. This CDR3 has 14 amino acids. The CDR3 loop is CASREDTNTGELFF. DNA for the CDR3: TGTGCCAGCAGGGAAGACACGAACACCGGGGAGCTGTTTTTT.

J is TRBJ2-2 and V is TRBV4-2; 7 positions match TRBD1. The V segment lost 6 bases and the J segment 0 bases; nucleotides outside the gene matches: 4. CDR1 and CDR2 from the germline V gene are LGHNA and YNFKEQ. The CDR3 contains 15 residues. The CDR3 sequence: CASRVGTANTGELFF. As DNA, the CDR3 is TGTGCCAGCAGAGTCGGGACAGCGAACACCGGGGAGCTGTTTTTT.

The table lists this clone with a count of one. The rearrangement links TRBV19 to TRBJ1-1; 7 bases are shared with TRBD1. The CDR3 runs 15 residues. CDR1 is LNHDA, CDR2 SQIVND, per germline (reference sequence). The V gene end was trimmed by 5 bases and the J gene end by 1 base; junction bases not matched to a gene: 7. The CDR3 DNA is TGTGCCAGTAGTTCACGCGGGACAGCGAACACTGAAGCTTTCTTT. It codes for CASSSRGTANTEAFF.

V and J are TRBV9 and TRBJ1-3; a weak D match, TRBD1 (5 bases). The CDR3 runs 16 residues. Germline CDR1 is SGDLS and CDR2 is YYNGEE. The V gene lost 4 bases and the J gene lost 0 bases, with 14 bases spanning the gap. Here the CDR3 reads CASSKWGGNSGNTIYF. CDR3 DNA sequence: TGTGCCAGCAGCAAATGGGGGGGAAACTCTGGAAACACCATATATTTT.

The rearrangement joins TRBV4-3 to TRBJ2-7; maybe TRBD2 (5 bases). The germline CDR1 and CDR2 sequences are LGHNA and YSLEER. The CDR3 length is 17 residues. V was pared by 2 bases and J by 4 bases, with 21 bases between. The CDR3: CASSQLLDCESLYEQYF. The CDR3 DNA is TGCGCCAGCAGCCAACTGTTGGACTGCGAGTCCTTATACGAGCAGTACTTC.

The rearrangement joins TRBV4-2 to TRBJ1-1; D remains unclear. CDR3 size: 14 residues. Trimming removed 0 bases from V and 3 bases from J, with 8 bases in between. Germline-derived CDR1 and CDR2 are LGHNA and YNFKEQ. The CDR3 DNA reads as TGTGCCAGCAGCCAAGAAAAGAGGGACACTGAAGCTTTCTTT. Residues: CASSQEKRDTEAFF.

CDR3 protein: CASWDRGLTTGYTF. The CDR3 DNA sequence: TGTGCCAGCTGGGACAGGGGGCTCACCACGGGCTACACCTTC. The genes are TRBV6-1 and TRBJ1-2; 12 bases line up with TRBD1. Unmatched junction bases numbered 9, after V lost 8 bases and J lost 8 bases. CDR3 length equals 14 residues. Germline V lookup: CDR1 MNHNS, CDR2 SASEGT.

The rearrangement uses TRBV2 and TRBJ1-1, with no clear D. The CDR3 extends over 14 amino acids. The V end lost 4 bases, the J end lost 4 bases, and 13 bases lay between the germline ends. Germline V gene lookup returns CDR1 SNHLY and CDR2 FYNNEI. CDR3 loop: CASSGSNTGTEAFF. In DNA form, the CDR3 reads TGTGCCAGCAGTGGATCAAACACGGGCACTGAAGCTTTCTTT.

V usage is TRBV6-5 and J usage is TRBJ2-7, with TRBD1 matching over 7 bases. Trimming cost V 4 bases and J 5 bases; bases outside gene matches: 5. CDR3 size: 13 residues. CDR1 and CDR2 (germline): MNHEY, SVGAGI. CDR3: CASSWTGGDEQYF. CDR3 in DNA: TGTGCCAGCAGTTGGACAGGAGGCGACGAGCAGTACTTC.

The chain couples TRBV5-1 to TRBJ1-2; the D gene is possibly TRBD1 (5 bases). Trimming cost V 0 bases and J 2 bases, with 14 bases left between them. The CDR3 runs to 16 residues. Germline values: CDR1 SGHRS, CDR2 YFSETQ. This CDR3 reads CASSLAGGRMNYGYTF. CDR3 sequence (DNA): TGCGCCAGCAGCTTGGCGGGGGGGAGGATGAACTATGGCTACACCTTC.

The V gene is TRBV5-8, the J gene TRBJ1-2; a possible D gene is TRBD1 (6 bases). V lost 4 bases to trimming and J lost 0 bases, with 13 bases between them. This CDR3 comprises 15 residues. Germline-derived CDR1 and CDR2 are SGHTS and YDEGEE. The CDR3 loop is CASSPPGQANYGYTF. CDR3 bases: TGTGCCAGCAGCCCACCGGGACAAGCTAACTATGGCTACACCTTC.

The genes are TRBV27 and TRBJ2-3, with 11 nucleotides matching TRBD1. The germline gives CDR1 MNHEY, CDR2 SMNVEV (reference sequence). V shed 9 bases and J 6 bases; nucleotides not matched to a gene: 2. This CDR3 comprises 12 residues. The DNA of the CDR3 is TGTGCCAGGGACAGGGGGCCGGATACGCAGTATTTT. This encodes CARDRGPDTQYF.